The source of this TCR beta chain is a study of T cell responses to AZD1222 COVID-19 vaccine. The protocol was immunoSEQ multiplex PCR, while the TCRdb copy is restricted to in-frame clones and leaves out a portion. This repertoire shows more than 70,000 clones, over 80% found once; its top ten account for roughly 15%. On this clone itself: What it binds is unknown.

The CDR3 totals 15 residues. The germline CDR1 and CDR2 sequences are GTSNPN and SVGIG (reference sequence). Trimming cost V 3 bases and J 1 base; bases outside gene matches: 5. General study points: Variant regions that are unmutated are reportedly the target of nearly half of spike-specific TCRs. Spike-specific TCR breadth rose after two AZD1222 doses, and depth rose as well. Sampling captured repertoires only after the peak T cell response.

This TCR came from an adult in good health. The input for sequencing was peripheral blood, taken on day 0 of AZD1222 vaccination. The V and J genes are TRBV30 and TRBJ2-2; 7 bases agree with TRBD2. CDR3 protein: CAWRFGGGNTGELFF. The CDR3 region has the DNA TGTGCCTGGAGATTCGGCGGGGGGAACACCGGGGAGCTGTTTTTT.